A single sample is the source of the 9 T cell receptor beta chains below, sequenced in a study of identifying expanded T cells in peripheral blood. TCRdb keeps only in-frame clones here, not all; method: immunoSEQ multiplex PCR. The sample gives approximately 90,000 clones, approximately 83% of which show up once; 5.6% is in the top ten. What was sequenced was blood. The receptors stem from a person aged 18 to 70 in good health.

The J gene is TRBJ1-6, the V gene TRBV10-3, with 10 bases matching TRBD1. The V and J ends lost 4 bases and 0 bases, in that order; junction bases with no gene match: 9. Germline lookup yields CDR1 ENHRY and CDR2 SYGVKD. The CDR3 contains 19 residues. CDR3 sequence (DNA): TGTGCCATCAGTGCGGGACAGGGGATCAGAAGCTCCTATAATTCACCCCTCCACTTT. Its translation is CAISAGQGIRSSYNSPLHF.

The chain carries TRBV18 and TRBJ2-7; D may match TRBD1 or TRBD2 (5 bases each). The CDR3 is 13 amino acids. CDR1 and CDR2 from the germline V gene are KGHSH and LQKENI. V lost 3 bases and J 1 base, leaving 7 bases between the germline ends. CDR3 protein: CASSPGRSYEQYF. The CDR3 DNA sequence: TGTGCCAGCTCACCGGGACGGTCCTACGAGCAGTACTTC.

This clone was seen only once. The gene calls are TRBV6-5 and TRBJ1-6; possibly TRBD1 for D (5 bases). The ends were cut back, 6 bases at V and 7 bases at J, with 7 bases in the middle. CDR3 length equals 12 residues. The germline CDR1 and CDR2 sequences are MNHEY and SVGAGI. The CDR3 DNA follows: TGTGCCAGCAGCCGACAGAATTCACCCCTCCACTTT. This encodes CASSRQNSPLHF.

In this sample, this clone turned up a few times. This chain uses TRBV13 with TRBJ1-1; D is uncertain. Deletions cut 5 bases from V and 7 bases from J, with 8 bases between. Germline V gene sequence: CDR1 PRHDT, CDR2 FYEKMQ (reference sequence). This CDR3 is built from 11 residues. CDR3 in DNA: TGTGCCAGCAGCGTAGACGATGAAGCTTTCTTT. Translating gives CASSVDDEAFF.

The CDR3 bases are TGTGCCAGCAGCCCCCTCCAAGGGACCAGCTCCTACGAGCAGTACTTC. Translated: CASSPLQGTSSYEQYF. The V gene is TRBV14, the J gene TRBJ2-7; D assignment may be TRBD1 or TRBD2 (5 bases each). V lost 4 bases and J 0 bases, leaving 16 bases between the germline ends. CDR3 length equals 16 residues. Looked up from germline, CDR1 is SGHDN and CDR2 is FVKESK.

This clone came up a few times. The J gene is TRBJ2-7, the V gene TRBV9; D perhaps matches TRBD1 (7 bases). The germline V gene has CDR1 SGDLS and CDR2 YYNGEE. The CDR3 is 15 amino acids. V shed 0 bases and J shed 4 bases, with 14 bases lying between them. Here the CDR3 DNA reads TGTGCCAGCAGCGTAGAAGGAGGGGGCCAATACGAGCAGTACTTC. Translation: CASSVEGGGQYEQYF.

The gene calls are TRBV6-1 and TRBJ2-5; D perhaps matches TRBD2 (5 bases). The germline V and J ends were trimmed by 5 bases and 3 bases, with 13 bases remaining between them. The germline V gene encodes CDR1 MNHNS and CDR2 SASEGT. The CDR3 extends over 14 amino acids. Here the CDR3 reads CASSTRVGKETQYF. Here the CDR3 DNA reads TGTGCCAGCAGTACGCGGGTCGGAAAAGAGACCCAGTACTTC.

Only one count was recorded for this clone. The J gene is TRBJ2-7, the V gene TRBV5-1, with 7 bases fitting TRBD1. In germline, CDR1 is SGHRS, CDR2 YFSETQ. CDR3 length equals 13 residues. V trimming: 5 bases; J trimming: 1 base; junction bases outside the gene matches: 3. Written as DNA, the CDR3 is TGCGCCAGCAGATGGACAGGATCCTACGAGCAGTACTTC. Protein sequence: CASRWTGSYEQYF.

This clone turned up a few times. The chain couples TRBV20-1 to TRBJ1-2; D not resolved. V was shortened by 3 bases and J by 4 bases, with 6 bases between the two germline ends. CDR1 and CDR2 from the germline V gene are DFQATT and SNEGSKA (reference sequence). The CDR3 length is 11 residues. The CDR3 here is CSASDGYGYTF. The CDR3 DNA reads as TGCAGTGCTAGTGACGGCTATGGCTACACCTTC.